These 28 T cell receptor beta chains share one sample of origin, sequenced in a study of CD8 T cells in Susac syndrome. Random hexamers were used to reverse transcribe the RNA input (roughly 0.5 to 1 ug). MiXCR, applied by TCRdb to the immunoSEQ multiplex PCR reads, yields one record per CDR3 protein. The sample has 200,000 or so distinct CDR3 sequences; roughly nine tenths are singletons. The specimen sequenced was CD8+ T cells from PBMCs. These receptors all come from a human donor with multiple sclerosis.

The V and J genes are TRBV11-2 and TRBJ1-2; 9 nucleotides align to TRBD1. The CDR3 has 16 amino acids. The V and J ends lost 1 base and 2 bases, in that order; junction bases with no gene match: 5. Germline V gives CDR1 SGHAT, CDR2 FQNNGV. CDR3 amino acids: CASSLGTGVFNYGYTF. The CDR3 bases are TGTGCCAGCAGCTTAGGGACAGGGGTATTCAACTATGGCTACACCTTC.

V usage is TRBV20-1 and J usage is TRBJ2-6; D might be TRBD1 or TRBD2, each matching 5 bases. Germline lookup yields CDR1 DFQATT and CDR2 SNEGSKA (reference sequence). The V gene lost 1 base and the J gene lost 0 bases, with 19 bases spanning the gap. The CDR3 is 19 residues long. CDR3 loop: CSARAQGVTASSGANVLTF. The CDR3 nucleotides are TGCAGTGCTAGAGCCCAGGGAGTAACTGCGAGCTCTGGGGCCAACGTCCTGACTTTC.

The chain carries TRBV7-9 and TRBJ2-2; possibly TRBD1 or TRBD2 for D (6 bases each). The CDR3 contains 14 residues. Germline CDR1 reads SEHNR; CDR2 reads FQNEAQ (reference sequence). The V end lost 8 bases, the J end lost 1 base, and 11 bases lay between the germline ends. CDR3 region: CASRGGRNTGELFF. CDR3 in DNA: TGTGCCAGCCGAGGGGGGAGGAACACCGGGGAGCTGTTTTTT. Based on the CDR3 plus reference TRBV7-9 and TRBJ2-2, the full variable domain is DTGVSQNPRHKITKRGQNVTFRCDPISEHNRLYWYRQTLGQGPEFLTYFQNEAQLEKSRLLSDRFSAERPKGSFSTLEIQRTEQGDSAMYLCASRGGRNTGELFFGEGSRLTVL.

The chain recombines TRBV3-1 with TRBJ1-2; 7 nucleotides match TRBD1. The V gene end was trimmed by 1 base and the J gene end by 2 bases; junction bases not matched to a gene: 7. CDR3 length: 16 amino acids. The germline gives CDR1 LGHDT, CDR2 YNNKEL (reference sequence). In DNA, the CDR3 is TGTGCCAGCAGCCAAGTTCCGGGACAGCTGAACTATGGCTACACCTTC. Encoded protein: CASSQVPGQLNYGYTF.

V gene TRBV7-9 combines with J gene TRBJ2-7; 8 nucleotides agree with TRBD1. CDR3 length: 13 amino acids. V lost 2 bases, J lost 6 bases, and 3 bases stayed unmatched. CDR1 and CDR2 from the germline V gene are SEHNR and FQNEAQ (reference sequence). The CDR3 coding sequence is TGTGCCAGCAGCTTAAAACAGGGGGGCGAGCAGTACTTC. Translation gives CASSLKQGGEQYF.

The CDR3 bases are TGCAGCGTTGAAGGGGGAGAATCCTACGAGCAGTACTTC. Protein sequence: CSVEGGESYEQYF. V gene TRBV29-1 combines with J gene TRBJ2-7; TRBD2 is a possible D gene (5 bases). Germline V gives CDR1 SQVTM, CDR2 ANQGSEA. The germline V and J ends were trimmed by 1 base and 1 base, with 8 bases remaining between them. The length of the CDR3 is 13 residues.

The V and J genes are TRBV5-6 and TRBJ2-5; 9 bases align to TRBD2. Germline CDR1 reads SGHDT; CDR2 reads YYEEEE. This CDR3 comprises 14 residues. V was pared by 2 bases and J by 5 bases, with 4 bases of the junction left unmatched. The CDR3 is CASSFGTSMETQYF. For the CDR3, the DNA is TGTGCCAGCAGCTTCGGGACTAGCATGGAGACCCAGTACTTC.

The V and J genes are TRBV20-1 and TRBJ2-1; D ambiguous. The germline gives CDR1 DFQATT, CDR2 SNEGSKA (reference sequence). The CDR3 has 16 residues. The V gene lost 6 bases and the J gene lost 3 bases, with 21 bases spanning the gap. CDR3 in amino acids: CSASQRRAAIYNEQFF. The CDR3 DNA reads as TGCAGTGCGAGCCAAAGAAGGGCCGCCATCTACAATGAGCAGTTCTTC.

The V and J genes are TRBV6-5 and TRBJ2-5; a possible D gene is TRBD2 (5 bases). The CDR3 is 14 residues long. Trimming removed 6 bases at V and 0 bases at J, with 11 bases between. CDR1 and CDR2 (germline): MNHEY, SVGAGI. Written as DNA, the CDR3 is TGTGCCAGCAGCCGGACTTATAACCAAGAGACCCAGTACTTC. Translated: CASSRTYNQETQYF.

The chain carries TRBV27 and TRBJ2-5; possibly TRBD1 for D (5 bases). Germline CDR1 MNHEY, CDR2 SMNVEV (reference sequence). Trimming shortened V by 2 bases and J by 0 bases, and 10 bases separated the two germline ends. The CDR3 spans 15 residues. CDR3 in DNA: TGTGCCAGCAGTTTAAGGGGCGGATACCAAGAGACCCAGTACTTC. This gives the protein CASSLRGGYQETQYF.

This clonotype was observed a few times. V gene TRBV18 combines with J gene TRBJ2-7; D is unclear. The CDR3 runs to 13 residues. Trimming removed 0 bases from V and 5 bases from J, with 8 bases in between. Per the germline V gene, CDR1 is KGHSH and CDR2 is LQKENI. DNA of the CDR3: TGTGCCAGCTCACCACCCCTAAAAGACGAGCAGTACTTC. It codes for CASSPPLKDEQYF.

The V and J genes are TRBV4-3 and TRBJ2-5; D possibly matches TRBD1 or TRBD2 (5 bases each). The germline V and J ends were trimmed by 4 bases and 5 bases, with 17 bases remaining between them. This CDR3 is built from 15 residues. Germline lookup yields CDR1 LGHNA and CDR2 YSLEER. CDR3 nucleotide sequence: TGCGCCAGCAGCCGCGAAGACAGCGAGGGGGAGACCCAGTACTTC. Protein sequence: CASSREDSEGETQYF.

The chain uses TRBV12-3 or TRBV12-4 and TRBJ1-2; D gene ambiguous. V was clipped by 3 bases and J by 0 bases, with 11 bases between them. The CDR3 sequence is 15 residues long. The CDR3 reads CASSFRTAANYGYTF. For the CDR3, the DNA is TGTGCCAGCAGTTTTCGTACAGCCGCTAACTATGGCTACACCTTC.

This clonotype was seen just once. The chain joins TRBV20-1 to TRBJ1-2, with 7 bases aligning to TRBD1. CDR1 is DFQATT and CDR2 is SNEGSKA in the germline V gene (reference sequence). Trimming removed 6 bases from V and 8 bases from J; junction bases left unmatched: 15. The CDR3 is 14 amino acids. CDR3 amino acids: CSAAQGVRRLGYTF. CDR3 nucleotide sequence: TGCAGTGCCGCCCAGGGGGTCAGGCGCTTGGGCTACACCTTC.

This chain connects TRBV5-4 to TRBJ1-1, with D possibly being TRBD1 (5 bases). The CDR3 totals 15 residues. CDR1 SGHNT and CDR2 YYREEE come from the germline V gene (reference sequence). Trimming left V 0 bases short and J 4 bases short, with 13 bases between. CDR3 region: CASSLAFGGGTEAFF. Here the CDR3 DNA reads TGTGCCAGCAGCTTGGCCTTTGGGGGGGGCACTGAAGCTTTCTTT. Supplemented by reference TRBV5-4 and TRBJ1-1, the full variable domain reads ETGVTQSPTHLIKTRGQQVTLRCSSQSGHNTVSWYQQALGQGPQFIFQYYREEENGRGNFPPRFSGLQFPNYSSELNVNALELDDSALYLCASSLAFGGGTEAFFGQGTRLTVV.

The V and J genes are TRBV19 and TRBJ1-1; D is undetermined. CDR3 size: 13 residues. Germline V lookup: CDR1 LNHDA, CDR2 SQIVND (reference sequence). V gave up 8 bases and J gave up 0 bases, with 10 bases separating them. CDR3 amino acids: CASSIGMNTEAFF. CDR3 in DNA: TGTGCCAGTTCCATTGGAATGAACACTGAAGCTTTCTTT.

The V call is TRBV30, the J call TRBJ2-1; D might be TRBD1 or TRBD2, each matching 5 bases. Germline V gives CDR1 GTSNPN, CDR2 SVGIG (reference sequence). The CDR3 runs to 14 residues. V shed 0 bases and J shed 8 bases, with 14 bases lying between them. The CDR3 protein is CAWSVWLVGDEQFF. DNA of the CDR3: TGTGCCTGGAGTGTGTGGCTGGTGGGGGATGAGCAGTTCTTC.

The V call is TRBV20-1, the J call TRBJ2-7; 10 bases are shared with TRBD2. Germline CDR1 reads DFQATT; CDR2 reads SNEGSKA (reference sequence). The CDR3 runs 13 residues. Trimming at V came to 6 bases and at J to 4 bases, leaving 6 bases not matched to a gene. CDR3 DNA: TGCAGTGCCTCCGGGACTAGCGATTACGAGCAGTACTTC. Residues: CSASGTSDYEQYF.

The chain combines TRBV25-1 with TRBJ2-1, with 7 bases lining up with TRBD2. The CDR3 has 12 residues. V shed 5 bases, J shed 8 bases, and the junction held 3 bases outside the gene matches. Germline V gives CDR1 MGHDK, CDR2 SYGVNS. As DNA, the CDR3 is TGTGCCAGCAGTCGCGGGGGTTATGAGCAGTTCTTC. Its protein product is CASSRGGYEQFF.

The V gene is TRBV7-9, the J gene TRBJ2-5; the D is unclear. V dropped 2 bases and J dropped 5 bases, with 18 bases sitting between them. Germline values: CDR1 SEHNR, CDR2 FQNEAQ (reference sequence). The CDR3 spans 16 residues. The CDR3 reads CASSLLEMVPGETQYF. The CDR3 bases are TGTGCCAGCAGCTTACTCGAAATGGTTCCCGGGGAGACCCAGTACTTC.

This chain connects TRBV4-1 to TRBJ1-3, with D uncertain. The length of the CDR3 is 16 residues. Germline CDR1 MGHRA, CDR2 YSYEKL. V lost 2 bases and J 0 bases, leaving 11 bases between the germline ends. This chain's CDR3 is CASSQIPGSSGNTIYF. Here the CDR3 DNA reads TGCGCCAGCAGCCAAATCCCCGGGAGCTCTGGAAACACCATATATTTT.

This clonotype was seen a single time. The chain recombines TRBV6-6 with TRBJ1-5; D call uncertain. The CDR3 sequence is 15 residues long. Per germline, CDR1 MNHNY and CDR2 SVGAGI (reference sequence). V was trimmed by 5 bases and J by 0 bases, leaving 11 bases between them. The CDR3 DNA reads TGTGCCAGCAGTACGCCCGGAGTTAGCAATCAGCCCCAGCATTTT. It is translated as CASSTPGVSNQPQHF.

J is TRBJ1-1 and V is TRBV10-3, with D hard to call. The CDR3 extends over 15 amino acids. CDR1 is ENHRY and CDR2 is SYGVKD in the germline V gene. With 6 bases removed from V and 1 base from J, the gap between germline ends came to 15 bases. In DNA, the CDR3 is TGTGCCATCAGGCCTTCCGGGAGCGGGAACACTGAAGCTTTCTTT. Residues: CAIRPSGSGNTEAFF.

V gene TRBV7-2 combines with J gene TRBJ2-3; D unresolved. The CDR3 has 16 residues. Germline V lookup: CDR1 SGHTA, CDR2 FQGNSA. Deletions cut 5 bases from V and 0 bases from J, with 15 bases between. In DNA, the CDR3 is TGTGCCAGCAGCCCATATTTTTCCACTAGCACAGATACGCAGTATTTT. It is translated as CASSPYFSTSTDTQYF.

Written as DNA, the CDR3 is TGTGCCAGCAGGGTGACTAGCGGCTTACCCTACGAGCAGTACTTC. It encodes CASRVTSGLPYEQYF. The chain links TRBV2 to TRBJ2-7; 9 bases are a match to TRBD2. CDR3 size: 15 residues. Germline V gives CDR1 SNHLY, CDR2 FYNNEI. J gave up 2 bases and V 6 bases, and 8 bases lay outside the gene matches. Full variable domain (outside the CDR3, taken from reference TRBV2 and TRBJ2-7): EPEVTQTPSHQVTQMGQEVILRCVPISNHLYFYWYRQILGQKVEFLVSFYNNEISEKSEIFDDQFSVERPDGSNFTLKIRSTKLEDSAMYFCASRVTSGLPYEQYFGPGTRLTVT.

This rearrangement joins TRBV4-3 to TRBJ2-7, with 7 positions matching TRBD2. Unmatched junction bases numbered 3, after V lost 4 bases and J lost 0 bases. The CDR3 is 14 amino acids. Germline V lookup: CDR1 LGHNA, CDR2 YSLEER. The CDR3, as DNA: TGCGCCAGCAGCCGGGCGGGAGCCTCCTACGAGCAGTACTTC. Translating gives CASSRAGASYEQYF.

The J gene is TRBJ2-5, the V gene TRBV12-3 or TRBV12-4, with TRBD2 identical over 8 bases. After removal of 3 bases from V and 1 base from J, the junction contained 10 bases not matched to a gene. This CDR3 contains 17 residues. CDR3 nucleotide sequence: TGTGCCAGCAGTTTTCTGACTAGCGCATTTAGCCAAGAGACCCAGTACTTC. It specifies CASSFLTSAFSQETQYF.

In its sample, this clonotype was seen once. CDR3 bases: TGTGCCAGCAGCCCGCTGACAGTTGCGTCCTACGAGCAGTACTTC. This encodes CASSPLTVASYEQYF. V and J are TRBV13 and TRBJ2-7; tentative D call: TRBD1 (5 bases). Trimming pared 5 bases from V and 1 base from J, leaving 15 bases between. The CDR3 has 15 residues. Looked up from germline, CDR1 is PRHDT and CDR2 is FYEKMQ (reference sequence).